These T cell receptor beta chains were read from a single sample in a study of blood T cell repertoires in COVID-19. Method: immunoSEQ multiplex PCR; TCRdb's copy keeps in-frame clones and lacks some. The sample carries under 120,000 clones, around 85% recorded once. Sequenced material: peripheral blood. The receptors stem from a man between 65 and 85 years old with active or convalescent COVID-19. Both conserved end residues are part of each CDR3. D genes are given only for firm matches. Expanded clones are given a class, and other clones once, few, many or no size at all.

>-|few|TRBJ1-5|TRBV6-6
TGTGCCAGCAGCGCGGTCGGTCCGAATCAGCCCCAGCATTTT
CASSAVGPNQPQHF
>-|-|TRBJ2-2|TRBV24-1
TGTGCCACCAGTGATTTGGTGCGGGAGAACACCGGGGAGCTGTTTTTT
CATSDLVRENTGELFF
>-|-|TRBJ1-1|TRBV7-7
TGTGCTAGCAGCTTCGGGGGGCGCGCGGTGAACACTGAAGCTTTCTTT
CASSFGGRAVNTEAFF
>-|-|TRBJ2-7|TRBV11-3
TGTGCCAGCAGCCTACGGACGGGATCCTCCTACGAGCAGTACTTC
CASSLRTGSSYEQYF
>-|-|TRBJ2-1|TRBV3-1/TRBV3-2
TGTGCCAGCAGCCAAGATCGGGGCGGGGACTACAATGAGCAGTTCTTC
CASSQDRGGDYNEQFF
>-|once|TRBJ1-2|TRBV6-5
TGTGCCAGCAGTTCAACCGGGGGCTACACCTTC
CASSSTGGYTF
>-|few|TRBJ1-1|TRBV5-1
TGCGCCAGCAGCTTGGGAAACAGGGCTAATGAAGCTTTCTTT
CASSLGNRANEAFF
>-|-|TRBJ2-6|TRBV5-4
TGTGCCAGCAGCTTGTATGTCTCTGGGGCCAACGTCCTGACTTTC
CASSLYVSGANVLTF
>-|-|TRBJ2-5|TRBV7-9
TGTGCCAGCAGCTTAGTAGGGGGGGCATACGAGACCCAGTACTTC
CASSLVGGAYETQYF
>-|-|TRBJ1-5|TRBV4-1
TGCGCCAGCAGCCAAGATAGGGCAGGGTATCAGCCCCAGCATTTT
CASSQDRAGYQPQHF
>-|-|TRBJ2-5|TRBV6-1
TGTGCCAGCAGTGATTCGGGGTCGGCGTGGGAGACCCAGTACTTC
CASSDSGSAWETQYF